These T cell receptor beta chains were read from a single sample in a study of OX40 agonist ivuxolimab in advanced cancers. Clones were sequenced by immunoSEQ multiplex PCR, and TCRdb holds only the in-frame ones, with some missing. The data show around 60,000 clones, 89% seen once. The sample here was CD4+ or CD8+ T cells sorted from blood, taken in a trial of the OX40 agonist ivuxolimab. These receptors were obtained from an adult with an advanced solid tumor such as melanoma, head and neck, liver or kidney cancer. Both conserved end residues are part of each CDR3. The order of the fields is V gene, J gene, D gene, clone size, CDR3 protein, CDR3 DNA. The D gene is left open where the match is weak. Clone sizes are given selectively: once, few, many, or a class where the clone is expanded.

V gene: TRBV7-9
J gene: TRBJ1-5
D gene: -
clone size: -
CDR3 protein: CASSDGLPESSNQPQHF
CDR3 DNA: TGTGCCAGCAGCGATGGACTCCCAGAGTCTAGCAATCAGCCCCAGCATTTT

V gene: TRBV7-9
J gene: TRBJ1-4
D gene: -
clone size: once
CDR3 protein: CASSFPAGSNEKLFF
CDR3 DNA: TGTGCCAGCAGCTTTCCTGCAGGGAGCAATGAAAAACTGTTTTTT

V gene: TRBV7-2
J gene: TRBJ1-4
D gene: -
clone size: -
CDR3 protein: CASSVQGEKLFF
CDR3 DNA: TGTGCCAGCAGCGTACAGGGTGAAAAACTGTTTTTT

V gene: TRBV5-4
J gene: TRBJ2-1
D gene: -
clone size: once
CDR3 protein: CASSLGPSAQNEQFF
CDR3 DNA: TGTGCCAGCAGCTTGGGTCCGTCAGCCCAAAATGAGCAGTTCTTC

V gene: TRBV5-4
J gene: TRBJ1-5
D gene: -
clone size: -
CDR3 protein: CASSFGGSNQPQHF
CDR3 DNA: TGTGCCAGCAGCTTCGGAGGGAGCAATCAGCCCCAGCATTTT

V gene: TRBV30
J gene: TRBJ1-1
D gene: -
clone size: -
CDR3 protein: CAWSVADSRNTEAFF
CDR3 DNA: TGTGCCTGGAGTGTGGCGGACAGTCGGAACACTGAAGCTTTCTTT

V gene: TRBV27
J gene: TRBJ2-6
D gene: -
clone size: -
CDR3 protein: CASSKGRSLGANVLTF
CDR3 DNA: TGTGCCAGCAGTAAGGGACGGAGCCTTGGGGCCAACGTCCTGACTTTC

V gene: TRBV10-1
J gene: TRBJ2-7
D gene: -
clone size: -
CDR3 protein: CASITGLVPYEQYF
CDR3 DNA: TGCGCCAGCATAACGGGGCTCGTCCCCTACGAGCAGTACTTC

V gene: TRBV6-1
J gene: TRBJ1-4
D gene: -
clone size: -
CDR3 protein: CASSEERVEKLFF
CDR3 DNA: TGTGCCAGCAGCGAGGAGCGTGTCGAAAAACTGTTTTTT

V gene: TRBV13
J gene: TRBJ1-1
D gene: -
clone size: few
CDR3 protein: CASPGRVNTEAFF
CDR3 DNA: TGTGCCAGTCCAGGGAGGGTGAACACTGAAGCTTTCTTT

V gene: TRBV7-9
J gene: TRBJ2-7
D gene: TRBD1
clone size: -
CDR3 protein: CASSYTRTGGYEQYF
CDR3 DNA: TGTGCCAGCAGCTATACTAGGACAGGGGGCTACGAGCAGTACTTC

V gene: TRBV4-1
J gene: TRBJ2-1
D gene: -
clone size: -
CDR3 protein: CASSEVWGENNEQFF
CDR3 DNA: TGCGCCAGCAGCGAGGTTTGGGGAGAAAACAATGAGCAGTTCTTC

V gene: TRBV30
J gene: TRBJ1-2
D gene: -
clone size: -
CDR3 protein: CAWSSAAGRLVYTF
CDR3 DNA: TGTGCCTGGAGTTCAGCCGCGGGCCGATTAGTTTACACCTTC

V gene: TRBV19
J gene: TRBJ2-7
D gene: -
clone size: -
CDR3 protein: CASRTGLYEQYF
CDR3 DNA: TGTGCCAGTAGGACGGGGCTCTACGAGCAGTACTTC

V gene: TRBV29-1
J gene: TRBJ2-2
D gene: -
clone size: -
CDR3 protein: CSVNQNTGELFF
CDR3 DNA: TGCAGCGTCAACCAGAACACCGGGGAGCTGTTTTTT

V gene: TRBV19
J gene: TRBJ1-4
D gene: -
clone size: -
CDR3 protein: CASSGAGAKLFF
CDR3 DNA: TGTGCCAGTAGTGGGGCAGGAGCGAAACTGTTTTTT

V gene: TRBV29-1
J gene: TRBJ1-5
D gene: -
clone size: -
CDR3 protein: CSVRRGGAEGQPQHF
CDR3 DNA: TGCAGCGTCCGGAGGGGGGGCGCGGAGGGTCAGCCCCAGCATTTT

V gene: TRBV27
J gene: TRBJ1-2
D gene: -
clone size: -
CDR3 protein: CASSPLRQAFYGYTF
CDR3 DNA: TGTGCCAGCAGTCCCCTTCGACAGGCTTTCTATGGCTACACCTTC

V gene: TRBV29-1
J gene: TRBJ2-7
D gene: TRBD1
clone size: -
CDR3 protein: CSVVGTGGEQYF
CDR3 DNA: TGCAGCGTTGTAGGGACAGGGGGCGAGCAGTACTTC

V gene: TRBV4-2
J gene: TRBJ1-6
D gene: -
clone size: few
CDR3 protein: CASSQPRSYNSPLHF
CDR3 DNA: TGTGCCAGCAGCCAACCGCGCTCCTATAATTCACCCCTCCACTTT

V gene: TRBV6-5
J gene: TRBJ2-7
D gene: -
clone size: -
CDR3 protein: CASSYAYEQYF
CDR3 DNA: TGTGCCAGCAGTTACGCGTACGAGCAGTACTTC

V gene: TRBV6-5
J gene: TRBJ1-5
D gene: TRBD1
clone size: -
CDR3 protein: CASRIGTGLNQPQHF
CDR3 DNA: TGTGCCAGCAGAATAGGGACAGGCCTCAATCAGCCCCAGCATTTT

V gene: TRBV9
J gene: TRBJ1-1
D gene: TRBD1
clone size: -
CDR3 protein: CASSVGTGTEAFF
CDR3 DNA: TGTGCCAGCAGCGTAGGGACAGGTACTGAAGCTTTCTTT

V gene: TRBV2
J gene: TRBJ1-5
D gene: -
clone size: -
CDR3 protein: CASSVLGEGNQPQHF
CDR3 DNA: TGTGCCAGCAGTGTCCTAGGGGAAGGCAATCAGCCCCAGCATTTT

V gene: TRBV27
J gene: TRBJ2-3
D gene: -
clone size: -
CDR3 protein: CASSLLGGDGTDTQYF
CDR3 DNA: TGTGCCAGCAGTTTATTGGGGGGCGACGGCACAGATACGCAGTATTTT

V gene: TRBV10-3
J gene: TRBJ2-2
D gene: -
clone size: -
CDR3 protein: CAIRGGANTGELFF
CDR3 DNA: TGTGCCATCAGGGGGGGCGCCAACACCGGGGAGCTGTTTTTT

V gene: TRBV7-9
J gene: TRBJ1-1
D gene: -
clone size: -
CDR3 protein: CASSLGGGTEAFF
CDR3 DNA: TGTGCCAGCAGCTTAGGAGGCGGCACTGAAGCTTTCTTT

V gene: TRBV29-1
J gene: TRBJ2-3
D gene: TRBD2
clone size: -
CDR3 protein: CSVLAGRGDTQYF
CDR3 DNA: TGCAGCGTTTTAGCGGGAAGGGGGGATACGCAGTATTTT

V gene: TRBV27
J gene: TRBJ2-2
D gene: TRBD2
clone size: once
CDR3 protein: CASSLWRGARGGELFF
CDR3 DNA: TGTGCCAGCAGTTTATGGCGGGGGGCCCGCGGCGGGGAGCTGTTTTTT

V gene: TRBV7-9
J gene: TRBJ1-1
D gene: -
clone size: -
CDR3 protein: CASSSSFTGERLDTEAFF
CDR3 DNA: TGTGCCAGCAGCTCCTCCTTTACAGGTGAGAGGCTGGACACTGAAGCTTTCTTT

V gene: TRBV5-1
J gene: TRBJ2-7
D gene: TRBD1
clone size: once
CDR3 protein: CASGTGTGVYEQYF
CDR3 DNA: TGCGCCAGCGGAACCGGGACAGGGGTGTACGAGCAGTACTTC

V gene: TRBV7-9
J gene: TRBJ1-3
D gene: TRBD1
clone size: -
CDR3 protein: CASSLSTGGLGNTIYF
CDR3 DNA: TGTGCCAGCAGCTTATCGACAGGGGGTTTAGGAAACACCATATATTTT

V gene: TRBV5-4
J gene: TRBJ2-1
D gene: TRBD1
clone size: -
CDR3 protein: CASSQGTVNNEQFF
CDR3 DNA: TGTGCCAGCAGCCAGGGGACAGTAAACAATGAGCAGTTCTTC

V gene: TRBV5-1
J gene: TRBJ1-4
D gene: -
clone size: -
CDR3 protein: CASSLAEGSMGNEKLFF
CDR3 DNA: TGCGCCAGCAGCTTGGCCGAGGGTTCGATGGGGAATGAAAAACTGTTTTTT

V gene: TRBV28
J gene: TRBJ2-7
D gene: -
clone size: -
CDR3 protein: CASSLLPSSYEQYF
CDR3 DNA: TGTGCCAGCAGTTTATTACCGAGCTCCTACGAGCAGTACTTC

V gene: TRBV27
J gene: TRBJ2-3
D gene: TRBD2
clone size: -
CDR3 protein: CASGWAGVADTQYF
CDR3 DNA: TGTGCCAGCGGCTGGGCGGGAGTAGCAGATACGCAGTATTTT

V gene: TRBV4-1
J gene: TRBJ1-1
D gene: TRBD1
clone size: -
CDR3 protein: CASSQVRGPDTEAFF
CDR3 DNA: TGCGCCAGCAGCCAAGTCAGGGGGCCGGACACTGAAGCTTTCTTT

V gene: TRBV4-1
J gene: TRBJ1-4
D gene: -
clone size: -
CDR3 protein: CASSQEGRFEKLFF
CDR3 DNA: TGCGCCAGCAGCCAAGAAGGTAGGTTTGAAAAACTGTTTTTT

V gene: TRBV19
J gene: TRBJ2-7
D gene: -
clone size: -
CDR3 protein: CASSPGRGYEQYF
CDR3 DNA: TGTGCCAGTTCCCCAGGGCGAGGTTACGAGCAGTACTTC

V gene: TRBV25-1
J gene: TRBJ2-7
D gene: TRBD1
clone size: -
CDR3 protein: CASSDLQQGTPYEQYF
CDR3 DNA: TGTGCCAGCAGTGACCTCCAACAGGGGACCCCCTACGAGCAGTACTTC

V gene: TRBV28
J gene: TRBJ1-4
D gene: -
clone size: once
CDR3 protein: CASSFSAGEKLFF
CDR3 DNA: TGTGCCAGCAGTTTCTCGGCGGGGGAAAAACTGTTTTTT

V gene: TRBV30
J gene: TRBJ2-7
D gene: -
clone size: -
CDR3 protein: CAWALGHGYEQYF
CDR3 DNA: TGTGCCTGGGCTCTGGGACACGGCTACGAGCAGTACTTC

V gene: TRBV20-1
J gene: TRBJ2-7
D gene: -
clone size: -
CDR3 protein: CSVNSYEQYF
CDR3 DNA: TGCAGTGTAAACTCCTACGAGCAGTACTTC

V gene: TRBV30
J gene: TRBJ1-3
D gene: -
clone size: -
CDR3 protein: CAWSVKLGLGNTIYF
CDR3 DNA: TGTGCCTGGAGTGTTAAGCTAGGTCTCGGAAACACCATATATTTT

V gene: TRBV28
J gene: TRBJ2-7
D gene: -
clone size: -
CDR3 protein: CASMPLLGSYEQYF
CDR3 DNA: TGTGCCAGCATGCCCTTACTAGGCTCCTACGAGCAGTACTTC

V gene: TRBV14
J gene: TRBJ1-5
D gene: TRBD1
clone size: -
CDR3 protein: CASSRTGNQPQHF
CDR3 DNA: TGTGCCAGCAGCCGGACAGGGAATCAGCCCCAGCATTTT

V gene: TRBV27
J gene: TRBJ1-5
D gene: -
clone size: -
CDR3 protein: CASSSGPNQPQHF
CDR3 DNA: TGTGCCAGCAGTTCCGGACCAAATCAGCCCCAGCATTTT